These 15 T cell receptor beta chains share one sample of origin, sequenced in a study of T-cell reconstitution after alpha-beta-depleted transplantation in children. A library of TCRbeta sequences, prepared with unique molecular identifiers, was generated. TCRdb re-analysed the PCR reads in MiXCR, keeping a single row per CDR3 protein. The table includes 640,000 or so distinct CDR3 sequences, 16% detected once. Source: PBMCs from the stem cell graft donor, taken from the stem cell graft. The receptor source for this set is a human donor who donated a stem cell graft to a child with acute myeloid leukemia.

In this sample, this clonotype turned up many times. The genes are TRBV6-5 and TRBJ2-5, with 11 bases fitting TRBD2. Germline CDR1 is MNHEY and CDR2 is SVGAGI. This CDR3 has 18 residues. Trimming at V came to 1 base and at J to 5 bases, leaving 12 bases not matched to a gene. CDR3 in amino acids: CASSYFGGSGGASETQYF. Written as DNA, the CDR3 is TGTGCCAGCAGTTACTTTGGTGGTAGCGGGGGGGCGAGTGAGACCCAGTACTTC.

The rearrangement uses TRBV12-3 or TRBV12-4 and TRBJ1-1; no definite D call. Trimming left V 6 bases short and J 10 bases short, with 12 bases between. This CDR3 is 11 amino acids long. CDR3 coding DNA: TGTGCCAGCAGCGAGGGCGGTGGAGCTTTCTTT. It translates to CASSEGGGAFF.

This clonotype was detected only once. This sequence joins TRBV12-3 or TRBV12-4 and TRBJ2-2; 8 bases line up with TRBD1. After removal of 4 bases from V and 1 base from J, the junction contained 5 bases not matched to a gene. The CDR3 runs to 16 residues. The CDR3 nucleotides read TGTGCCAGCAGTTCATCAGGGGGCTGGAACACCGGGGAGCTGTTTTTT. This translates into CASSSSGGWNTGELFF.

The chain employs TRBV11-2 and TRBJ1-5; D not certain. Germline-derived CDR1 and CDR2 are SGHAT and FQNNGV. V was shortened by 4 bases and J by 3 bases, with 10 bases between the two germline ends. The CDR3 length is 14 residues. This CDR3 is CASSSLGYNQPQHF. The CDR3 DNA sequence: TGTGCCAGCAGCTCCCTTGGGTACAATCAGCCCCAGCATTTT. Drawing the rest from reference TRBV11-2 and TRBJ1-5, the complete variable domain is EAGVAQSPRYKIIEKRQSVAFWCNPISGHATLYWYQQILGQGPKLLIQFQNNGVVDDSQLPKDRFSAERLKGVDSTLKIQPAKLEDSAVYLCASSSLGYNQPQHFGDGTRLSIL.

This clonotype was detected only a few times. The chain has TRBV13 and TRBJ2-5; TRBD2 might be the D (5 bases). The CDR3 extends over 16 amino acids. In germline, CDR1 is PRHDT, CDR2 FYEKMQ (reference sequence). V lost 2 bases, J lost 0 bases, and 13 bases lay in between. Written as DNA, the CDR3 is TGTGCCAGCAGCTTAACTGGGTGGGAGTACCAAGAGACCCAGTACTTC. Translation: CASSLTGWEYQETQYF.

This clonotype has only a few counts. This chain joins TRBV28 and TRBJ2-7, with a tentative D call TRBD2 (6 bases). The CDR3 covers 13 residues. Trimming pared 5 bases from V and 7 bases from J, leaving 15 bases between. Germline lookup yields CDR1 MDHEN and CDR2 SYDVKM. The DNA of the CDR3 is TGTGCCAGCAGTCCGGGGACTCCGGTAGAGCAGTACTTC. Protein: CASSPGTPVEQYF.

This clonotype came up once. CDR3 loop: CASSSSGQGDSPLHF. DNA for the CDR3: TGTGCCAGCAGCTCCTCGGGACAGGGTGATTCACCCCTCCACTTT. This chain joins TRBV7-3 and TRBJ1-6; 9 bases map to TRBD1. The CDR3 consists of 15 residues. The trim removed 4 bases at V and 8 bases at J, leaving 6 bases unmatched. Germline-derived CDR1 and CDR2 are SGHTA and FQGTGA.

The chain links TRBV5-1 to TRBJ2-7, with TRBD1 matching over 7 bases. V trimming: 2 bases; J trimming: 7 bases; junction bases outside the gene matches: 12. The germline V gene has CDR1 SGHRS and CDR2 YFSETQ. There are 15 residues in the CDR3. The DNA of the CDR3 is TGCGCCAGCAGCTTAAGACAGGGAAGATCGAGTGAGCAGTACTTC. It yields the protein CASSLRQGRSSEQYF.

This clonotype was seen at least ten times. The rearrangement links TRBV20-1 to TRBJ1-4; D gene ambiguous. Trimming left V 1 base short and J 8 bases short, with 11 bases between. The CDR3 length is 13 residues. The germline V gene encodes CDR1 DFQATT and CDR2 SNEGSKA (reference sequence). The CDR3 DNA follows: TGCAGTGCTAGAGCCACGAACCTAGAAAAACTGTTTTTT. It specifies CSARATNLEKLFF.

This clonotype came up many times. This CDR3 is CSARQTGWGNEQFF. In DNA, the CDR3 is TGCAGTGCTAGACAGACAGGGTGGGGCAATGAGCAGTTCTTC. The V and J genes are TRBV20-1 and TRBJ2-1; 7 positions agree with TRBD1. Looked up from germline, CDR1 is DFQATT and CDR2 is SNEGSKA (reference sequence). The CDR3 spans 14 residues. The V and J ends lost 2 bases and 6 bases, in that order; junction bases with no gene match: 7.

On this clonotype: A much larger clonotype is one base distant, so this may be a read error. The CDR3 loop reads CSARLVATNEKLFF. The CDR3 nucleotides are TGCAGTGCAAGACTAGTGGCGACCAATGAAAAACTGTTTTTT. This chain uses TRBV20-1 with TRBJ1-4, with unresolved D. The V gene's germline CDR1 is DFQATT and CDR2 SNEGSKA (reference sequence). CDR3 size: 14 residues. V lost 6 bases to trimming and J lost 5 bases, with 16 bases between them.

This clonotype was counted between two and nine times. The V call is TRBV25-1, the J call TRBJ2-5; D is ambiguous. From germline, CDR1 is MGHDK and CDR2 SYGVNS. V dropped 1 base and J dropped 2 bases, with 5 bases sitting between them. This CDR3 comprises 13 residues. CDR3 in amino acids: CASSEFNQETQYF. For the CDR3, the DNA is TGTGCCAGCAGTGAATTTAATCAAGAGACCCAGTACTTC.

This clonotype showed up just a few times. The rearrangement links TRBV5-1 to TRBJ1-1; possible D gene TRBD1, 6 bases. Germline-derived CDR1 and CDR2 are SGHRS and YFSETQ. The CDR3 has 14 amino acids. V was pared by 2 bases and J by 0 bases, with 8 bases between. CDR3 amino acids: CASSFTGMNTEAFF. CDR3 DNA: TGCGCCAGCAGCTTCACAGGGATGAACACTGAAGCTTTCTTT.

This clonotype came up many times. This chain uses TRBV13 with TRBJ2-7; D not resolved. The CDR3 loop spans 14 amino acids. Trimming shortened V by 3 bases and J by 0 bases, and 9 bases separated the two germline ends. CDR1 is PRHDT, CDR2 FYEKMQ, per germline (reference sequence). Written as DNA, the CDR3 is TGTGCCAGCAGCTTTGGGGATAGCTCCTACGAGCAGTACTTC. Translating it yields CASSFGDSSYEQYF. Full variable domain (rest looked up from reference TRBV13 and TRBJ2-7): AAGVIQSPRHLIKEKRETATLKCYPIPRHDTVYWYQQGPGQDPQFLISFYEKMQSDKGSIPDRFSAQQFSDYHSELNMSSLELGDSALYFCASSFGDSSYEQYFGPGTRLTVT.

The CDR3, as DNA: TGCAGCATAAAAGGGAGCTATGGCTACACCTTC. It specifies CSIKGSYGYTF. The V call is TRBV29-1, the J call TRBJ1-2; D not resolved. CDR3 length: 11 amino acids. Deletions cut 8 bases from V and 4 bases from J, with 11 bases between. Germline values: CDR1 SQVTM, CDR2 ANQGSEA.